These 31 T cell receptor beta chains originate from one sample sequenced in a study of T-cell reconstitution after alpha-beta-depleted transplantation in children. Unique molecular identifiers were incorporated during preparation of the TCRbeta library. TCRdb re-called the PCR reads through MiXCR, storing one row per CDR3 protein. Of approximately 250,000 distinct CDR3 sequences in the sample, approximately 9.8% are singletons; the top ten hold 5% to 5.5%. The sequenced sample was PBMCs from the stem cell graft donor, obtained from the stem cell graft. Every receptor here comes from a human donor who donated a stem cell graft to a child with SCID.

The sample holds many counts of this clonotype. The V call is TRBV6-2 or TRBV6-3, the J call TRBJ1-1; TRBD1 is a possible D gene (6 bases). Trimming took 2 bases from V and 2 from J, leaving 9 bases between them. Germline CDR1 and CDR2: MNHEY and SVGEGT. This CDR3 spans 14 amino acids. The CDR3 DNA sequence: TGTGCCAGCAGTTACGCCAGGGGCAACACTGAAGCTTTCTTT. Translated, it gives CASSYARGNTEAFF.

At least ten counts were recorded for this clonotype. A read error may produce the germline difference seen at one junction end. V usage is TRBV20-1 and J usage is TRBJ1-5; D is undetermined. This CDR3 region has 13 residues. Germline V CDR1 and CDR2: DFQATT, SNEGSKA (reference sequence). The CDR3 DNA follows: TGCAGTGCGAGAGACCTTAGCAATCAGCCCCAGCATTTT. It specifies CSARDLSNQPQHF.

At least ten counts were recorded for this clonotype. The CDR3 reads CSARNPRDRDPDTQYF. CDR3 nucleotides: TGCAGTGCTAGAAACCCAAGGGACAGGGACCCAGATACGCAGTATTTT. The genes are TRBV20-1 and TRBJ2-3; 9 positions agree with TRBD1. This CDR3 comprises 16 residues. With V trimmed by 2 bases and J by 4 bases, 10 bases remained unmatched. The V gene's germline CDR1 is DFQATT and CDR2 SNEGSKA (reference sequence).

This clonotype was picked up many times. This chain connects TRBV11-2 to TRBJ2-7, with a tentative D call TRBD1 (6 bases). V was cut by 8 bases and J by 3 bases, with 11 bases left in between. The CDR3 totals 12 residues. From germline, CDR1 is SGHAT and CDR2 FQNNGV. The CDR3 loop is CASGQGGYEQYF. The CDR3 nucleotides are TGTGCCAGCGGACAAGGGGGCTACGAGCAGTACTTC.

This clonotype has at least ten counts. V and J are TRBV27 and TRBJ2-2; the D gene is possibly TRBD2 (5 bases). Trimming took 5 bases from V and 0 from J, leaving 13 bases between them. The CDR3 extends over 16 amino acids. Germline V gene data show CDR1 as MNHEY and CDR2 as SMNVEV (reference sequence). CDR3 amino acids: CASSPRTAPNTGELFF. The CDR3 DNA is TGTGCCAGCAGTCCGCGGACTGCTCCGAACACCGGGGAGCTGTTTTTT.

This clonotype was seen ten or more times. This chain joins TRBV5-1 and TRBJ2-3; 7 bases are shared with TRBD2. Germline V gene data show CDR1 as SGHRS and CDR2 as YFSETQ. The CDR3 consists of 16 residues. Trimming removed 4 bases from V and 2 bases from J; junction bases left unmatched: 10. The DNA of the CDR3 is TGCGCCAGCAGCCCCCCCACTAGCGCTTCCACAGATACGCAGTATTTT. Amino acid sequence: CASSPPTSASTDTQYF.

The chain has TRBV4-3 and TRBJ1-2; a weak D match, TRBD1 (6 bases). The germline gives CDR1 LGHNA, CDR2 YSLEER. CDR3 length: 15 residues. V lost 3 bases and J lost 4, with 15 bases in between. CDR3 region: CASSHDTTGLYGYTF. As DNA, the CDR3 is TGCGCCAGCAGCCACGACACGACAGGACTCTATGGCTACACCTTC.

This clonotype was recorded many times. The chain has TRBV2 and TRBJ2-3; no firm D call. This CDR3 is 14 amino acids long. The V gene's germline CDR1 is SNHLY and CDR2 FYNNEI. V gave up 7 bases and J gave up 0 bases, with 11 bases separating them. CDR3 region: CASKTALSTDTQYF. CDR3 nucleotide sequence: TGTGCCAGCAAGACGGCTCTTAGCACAGATACGCAGTATTTT.

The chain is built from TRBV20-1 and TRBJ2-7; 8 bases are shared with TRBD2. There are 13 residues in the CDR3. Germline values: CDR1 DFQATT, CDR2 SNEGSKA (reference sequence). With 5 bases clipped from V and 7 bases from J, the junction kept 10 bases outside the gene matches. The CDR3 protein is CSARLGGAGEQYF. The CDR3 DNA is TGCAGTGCTCGCCTCGGGGGGGCCGGTGAGCAGTACTTC.

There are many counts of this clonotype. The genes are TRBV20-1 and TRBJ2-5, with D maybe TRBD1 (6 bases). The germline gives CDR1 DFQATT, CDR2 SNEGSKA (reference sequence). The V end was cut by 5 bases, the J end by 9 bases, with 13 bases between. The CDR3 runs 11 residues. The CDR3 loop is CSAPIGTSQYF. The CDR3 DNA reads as TGCAGTGCTCCGATTGGGACATCCCAGTACTTC.

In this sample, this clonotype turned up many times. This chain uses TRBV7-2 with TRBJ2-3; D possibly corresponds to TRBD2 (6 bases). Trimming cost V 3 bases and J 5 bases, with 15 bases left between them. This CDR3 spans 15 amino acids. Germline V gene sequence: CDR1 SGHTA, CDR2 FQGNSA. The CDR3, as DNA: TGTGCCAGCAGCTTTGCGGGACCCCCGGGAGATACGCAGTATTTT. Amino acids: CASSFAGPPGDTQYF.

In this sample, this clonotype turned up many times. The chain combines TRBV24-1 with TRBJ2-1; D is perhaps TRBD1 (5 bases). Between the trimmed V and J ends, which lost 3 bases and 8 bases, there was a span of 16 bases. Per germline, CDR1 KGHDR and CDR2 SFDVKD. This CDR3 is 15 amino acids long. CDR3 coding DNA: TGTGCCACCAGTGATCCAGGGCTAGGTGGGGATGAGCAGTTCTTC. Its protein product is CATSDPGLGGDEQFF.

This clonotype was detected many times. The CDR3 reads CASSYSRGASLRKKLFF. Here the CDR3 DNA reads TGTGCCAGCAGTTACTCGAGAGGGGCCTCCCTGAGAAAGAAACTGTTTTTT. The chain employs TRBV6-5 and TRBJ1-4; TRBD1 is a possible D gene (5 bases). Germline-derived CDR1 and CDR2 are MNHEY and SVGAGI. The CDR3 spans 17 residues. The V gene lost 0 bases and the J gene lost 11 bases, with 22 bases spanning the gap.

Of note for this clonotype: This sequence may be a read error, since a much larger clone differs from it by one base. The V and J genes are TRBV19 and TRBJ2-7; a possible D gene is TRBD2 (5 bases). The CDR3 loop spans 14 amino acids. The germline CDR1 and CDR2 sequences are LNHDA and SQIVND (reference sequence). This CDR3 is CSSSNRGMYYEQYF. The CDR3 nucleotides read TGTTCCAGTAGTAACCGAGGGATGTACTACGAGCAGTACTTC.

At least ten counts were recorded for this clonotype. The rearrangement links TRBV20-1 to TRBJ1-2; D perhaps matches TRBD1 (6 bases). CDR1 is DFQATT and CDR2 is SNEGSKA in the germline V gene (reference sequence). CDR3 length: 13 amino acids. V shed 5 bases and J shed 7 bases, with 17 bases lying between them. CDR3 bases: TGCAGTGCTGAGCCTAACACAGGGTCTGGCTACACCTTC. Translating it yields CSAEPNTGSGYTF.

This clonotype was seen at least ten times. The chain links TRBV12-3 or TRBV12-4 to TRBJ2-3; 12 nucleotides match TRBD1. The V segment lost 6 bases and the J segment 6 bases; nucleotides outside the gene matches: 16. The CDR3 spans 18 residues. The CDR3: CASRVSKPGQGAPDTQYF. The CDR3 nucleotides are TGTGCCAGCAGGGTCAGTAAACCGGGACAGGGGGCGCCGGATACGCAGTATTTT.

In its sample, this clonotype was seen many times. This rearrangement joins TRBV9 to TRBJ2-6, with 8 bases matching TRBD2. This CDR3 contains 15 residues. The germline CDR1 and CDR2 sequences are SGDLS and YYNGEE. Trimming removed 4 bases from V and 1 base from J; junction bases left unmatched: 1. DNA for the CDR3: TGTGCCAGCAGCCGGGAGGGATCTGGGGCCAACGTCCTGACTTTC. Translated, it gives CASSREGSGANVLTF. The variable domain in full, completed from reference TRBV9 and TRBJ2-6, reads DSGVTQTPKHLITATGQRVTLRCSPRSGDLSVYWYQQSLDQGLQFLIQYYNGEERAKGNILERFSAQQFPDLHSELNLSSLELGDSALYFCASSREGSGANVLTFGAGSRLTVL.

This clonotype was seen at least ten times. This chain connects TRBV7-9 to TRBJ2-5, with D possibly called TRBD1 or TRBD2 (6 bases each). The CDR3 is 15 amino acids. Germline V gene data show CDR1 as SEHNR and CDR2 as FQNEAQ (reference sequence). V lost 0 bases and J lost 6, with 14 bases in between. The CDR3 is CASSLALEGQKTQYF. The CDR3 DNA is TGTGCCAGCAGCTTAGCTTTGGAGGGACAAAAGACCCAGTACTTC.

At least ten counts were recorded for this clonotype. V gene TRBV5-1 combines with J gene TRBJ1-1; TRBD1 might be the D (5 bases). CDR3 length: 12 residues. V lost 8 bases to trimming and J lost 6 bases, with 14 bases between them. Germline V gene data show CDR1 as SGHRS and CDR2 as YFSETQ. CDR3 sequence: CASRTVGPEAFF. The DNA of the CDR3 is TGCGCCAGTCGCACGGTGGGGCCTGAAGCTTTCTTT.

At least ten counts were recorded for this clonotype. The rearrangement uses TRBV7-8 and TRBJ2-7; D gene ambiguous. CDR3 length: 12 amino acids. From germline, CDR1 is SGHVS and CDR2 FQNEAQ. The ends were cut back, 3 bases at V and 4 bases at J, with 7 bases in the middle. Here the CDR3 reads CASSLWAYEQYF. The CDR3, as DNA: TGTGCCAGCAGCTTGTGGGCTTACGAGCAGTACTTC.

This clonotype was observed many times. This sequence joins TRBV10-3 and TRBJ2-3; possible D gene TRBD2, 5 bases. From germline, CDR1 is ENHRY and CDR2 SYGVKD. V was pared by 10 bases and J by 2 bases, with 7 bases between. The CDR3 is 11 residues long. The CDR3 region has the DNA TGTGCCACCGGGATCACAGATACGCAGTATTTT. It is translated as CATGITDTQYF.

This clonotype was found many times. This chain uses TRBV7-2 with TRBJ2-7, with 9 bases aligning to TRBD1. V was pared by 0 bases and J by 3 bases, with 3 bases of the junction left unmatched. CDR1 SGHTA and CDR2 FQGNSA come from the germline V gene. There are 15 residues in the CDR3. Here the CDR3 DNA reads TGTGCCAGCAGCTTAGCGGGACAGGGACTCTACGAGCAGTACTTC. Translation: CASSLAGQGLYEQYF.

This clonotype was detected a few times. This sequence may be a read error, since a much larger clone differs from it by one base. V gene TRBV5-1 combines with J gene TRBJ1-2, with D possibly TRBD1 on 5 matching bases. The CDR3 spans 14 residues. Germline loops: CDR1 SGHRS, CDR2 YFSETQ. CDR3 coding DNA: TGCGCCAGCAGCTTTCAGGGATTCAGGGATGGCGACACCTTC. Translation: CASSFQGFRDGDTF.

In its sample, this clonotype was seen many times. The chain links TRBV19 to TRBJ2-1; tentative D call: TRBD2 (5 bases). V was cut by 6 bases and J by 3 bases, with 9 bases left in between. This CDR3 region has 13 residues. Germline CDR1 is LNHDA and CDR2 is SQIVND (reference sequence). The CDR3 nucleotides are TGTGCCAGTAGCACCGGGATCTACAATGAGCAGTTCTTC. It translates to CASSTGIYNEQFF.

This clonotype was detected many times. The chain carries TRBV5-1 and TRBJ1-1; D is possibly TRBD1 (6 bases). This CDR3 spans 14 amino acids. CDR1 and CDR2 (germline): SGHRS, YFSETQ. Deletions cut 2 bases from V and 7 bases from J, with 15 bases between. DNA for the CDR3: TGCGCCAGCAGCTTCTCAGGGGATATAAGTGAAGCTTTCTTT. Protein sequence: CASSFSGDISEAFF.

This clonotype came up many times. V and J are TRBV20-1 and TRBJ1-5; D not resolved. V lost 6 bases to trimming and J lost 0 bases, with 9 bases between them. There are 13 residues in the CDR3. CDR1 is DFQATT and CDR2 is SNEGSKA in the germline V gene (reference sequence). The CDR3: CSAEVYSNQPQHF. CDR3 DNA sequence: TGCAGTGCAGAGGTCTATAGCAATCAGCCCCAGCATTTT.

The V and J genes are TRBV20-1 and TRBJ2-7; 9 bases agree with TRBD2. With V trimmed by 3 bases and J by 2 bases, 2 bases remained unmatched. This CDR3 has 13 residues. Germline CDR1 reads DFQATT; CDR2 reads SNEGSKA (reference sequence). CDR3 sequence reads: CSARASGTYEQYF. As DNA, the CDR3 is TGCAGTGCTAGGGCTAGCGGGACCTACGAGCAGTACTTC.

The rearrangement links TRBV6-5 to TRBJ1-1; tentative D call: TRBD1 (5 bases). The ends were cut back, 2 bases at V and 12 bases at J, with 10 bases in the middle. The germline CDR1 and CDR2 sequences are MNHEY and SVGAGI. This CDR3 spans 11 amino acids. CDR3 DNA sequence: TGTGCCAGCAGTTACGCAGGGTCTACTTTCTTT. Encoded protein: CASSYAGSTFF.

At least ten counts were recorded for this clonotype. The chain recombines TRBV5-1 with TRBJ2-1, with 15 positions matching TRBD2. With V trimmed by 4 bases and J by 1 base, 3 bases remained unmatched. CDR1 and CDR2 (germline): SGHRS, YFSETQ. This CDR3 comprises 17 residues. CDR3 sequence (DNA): TGCGCCAGCAGCCGGGGACTAGCGGGGGGTTCCTACAATGAGCAGTTCTTC. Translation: CASSRGLAGGSYNEQFF.

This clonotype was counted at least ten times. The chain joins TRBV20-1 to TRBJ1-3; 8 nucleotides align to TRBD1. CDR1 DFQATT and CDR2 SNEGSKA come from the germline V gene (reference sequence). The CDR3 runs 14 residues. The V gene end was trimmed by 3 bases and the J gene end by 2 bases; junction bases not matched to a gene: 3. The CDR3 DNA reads TGCAGTGCTAGTCAGGACAGGGCTGGAAACACCATATATTTT. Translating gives CSASQDRAGNTIYF.

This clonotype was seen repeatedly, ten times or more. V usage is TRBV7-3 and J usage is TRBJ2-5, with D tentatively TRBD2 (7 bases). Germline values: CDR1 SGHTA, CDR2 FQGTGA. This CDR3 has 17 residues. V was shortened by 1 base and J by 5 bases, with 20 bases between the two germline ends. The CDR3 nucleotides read TGTGCCAGCAGCTTAATGGGTGGCGGGGGCGTTGTGGAGACCCAGTACTTC. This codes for CASSLMGGGGVVETQYF.